The 24 T cell receptor beta chains below come from one sample, sequenced in a study of CD8 T cells in Susac syndrome. After extraction with the RNeasy kit, about 0.5 to 1 ug of the RNA was reverse transcribed using random hexamers. TCRdb reprocessed the immunoSEQ multiplex PCR reads with MiXCR, giving one entry per CDR3 protein. The sample lists about 300,000 distinct CDR3 sequences; roughly nine tenths were seen once. Sequences were obtained from CD4+ T cells from PBMCs. The receptors were gathered from a human donor with multiple sclerosis.

The chain joins TRBV28 to TRBJ1-1; D uncertain. Germline lookup yields CDR1 MDHEN and CDR2 SYDVKM. The length of the CDR3 is 12 residues. The V end lost 2 bases, the J end lost 8 bases, and 9 bases lay between the germline ends. The CDR3 DNA reads TGTGCCAGCAGTTTAAGGTACGGAGAAGCTTTCTTT. This translates into CASSLRYGEAFF.

DNA for the CDR3: TGTGCCAGCTCACGTCAGGAATATGGCTACACCTTC. Translated: CASSRQEYGYTF. The chain links TRBV18 to TRBJ1-2; D unresolved. V was clipped by 4 bases and J by 5 bases, with 8 bases between them. This CDR3 contains 12 residues. Germline assignment: CDR1 KGHSH and CDR2 LQKENI. Full variable domain (rest looked up from reference TRBV18 and TRBJ1-2): NAGVMQNPRHLVRRRGQEARLRCSPMKGHSHVYWYRQLPEEGLKFMVYLQKENIIDESGMPKERFSAEFPKEGPSILRIQQVVRGDSAAYFCASSRQEYGYTFGSGTRLTVV.

The rearrangement joins TRBV6-1 to TRBJ2-1; 15 bases align to TRBD2. The J segment lost 4 bases and the V segment lost 7 bases, leaving 8 bases of the junction unmatched. The V gene's germline CDR1 is MNHNS and CDR2 SASEGT. The CDR3 extends over 17 amino acids. CDR3 protein: CASNSGTSGRMYNEQFF. The CDR3 coding sequence is TGTGCCAGCAACTCCGGGACTAGCGGGAGGATGTACAATGAGCAGTTCTTC.

The chain uses TRBV5-1 and TRBJ2-1; 7 bases line up with TRBD2. Germline CDR1 is SGHRS and CDR2 is YFSETQ. V gave up 0 bases and J gave up 8 bases; unmatched junction bases: 11. The CDR3 totals 16 residues. The CDR3 nucleotides are TGCGCCAGCAGCTTGGCCCTTGGGAGGGCTGTGGATGAGCAGTTCTTC. As protein: CASSLALGRAVDEQFF.

The chain recombines TRBV3-1 with TRBJ1-2; D is possibly TRBD1 (5 bases). Trimming cost V 4 bases and J 2 bases, with 23 bases left between them. The CDR3 sequence is 18 residues long. CDR1 and CDR2 (germline): LGHDT, YNNKEL (reference sequence). The CDR3 reads CASSRLSGPGLGNYGYTF. In DNA, the CDR3 is TGTGCCAGCAGCCGATTGAGTGGCCCGGGACTGGGAAACTATGGCTACACCTTC.

The chain carries TRBV5-6 and TRBJ1-3, with a weak D call TRBD1 (5 bases). Germline CDR1 is SGHDT and CDR2 is YYEEEE. Trimming cost V 1 base and J 7 bases, with 18 bases left between them. The CDR3 length is 16 residues. CDR3 amino acids: CASSLLDGTATNTIYF. Written as DNA, the CDR3 is TGTGCCAGCAGCTTGCTCGACGGGACCGCGACGAACACCATATATTTT.

This clonotype was counted only a few times. J is TRBJ2-7 and V is TRBV6-1, with 10 bases lining up with TRBD2. Germline V lookup: CDR1 MNHNS, CDR2 SASEGT. There are 14 residues in the CDR3. V lost 6 bases and J lost 5; bases outside the gene matches: 7. The CDR3 protein is CASRPSGGYHEQYF. The CDR3 DNA follows: TGTGCCAGCAGGCCTAGCGGGGGATACCACGAGCAGTACTTC.

The chain joins TRBV20-1 to TRBJ2-1, with no clear D. Trimming removed 5 bases at V and 2 bases at J, with 13 bases between. Germline V gives CDR1 DFQATT, CDR2 SNEGSKA (reference sequence). This CDR3 comprises 14 residues. CDR3 DNA: TGCAGTGCTGCTCGACTGTACCCCTACAATGAGCAGTTCTTC. This sequence encodes CSAARLYPYNEQFF.

This clonotype was recorded a few times. The CDR3 nucleotides are TGCGCCAGCAGCCAAGGGTCTCTAGGGATGGGGACTGAAGCTTTCTTT. It translates to CASSQGSLGMGTEAFF. The chain is built from TRBV4-1 and TRBJ1-1, with unresolved D. V was pared by 1 base and J by 5 bases, with 17 bases between. CDR1 is MGHRA, CDR2 YSYEKL, per germline. CDR3 length: 16 residues.

There are a few counts of this clonotype. The chain is built from TRBV12-3 or TRBV12-4 and TRBJ2-7; no clear D gene. The length of the CDR3 is 11 residues. The V and J ends lost 2 bases and 4 bases respectively, with 3 bases between them. The CDR3 region has the DNA TGTGCCAGCAGTTTAAAGTACGAGCAGTACTTC. Translated, it gives CASSLKYEQYF.

V and J are TRBV5-6 and TRBJ1-4; no reliable D call. Trimming removed 4 bases at V and 0 bases at J, with 7 bases between. Germline V lookup: CDR1 SGHDT, CDR2 YYEEEE. The CDR3 loop spans 14 amino acids. CDR3 residues: CASSAQATNEKLFF. CDR3 sequence (DNA): TGTGCCAGCAGCGCACAAGCAACTAATGAAAAACTGTTTTTT.

This clonotype was found a few times. This chain links TRBV12-3 or TRBV12-4 with TRBJ1-1; D uncertain. V was trimmed by 6 bases and J by 1 base, leaving 6 bases between them. CDR3 length: 12 amino acids. As DNA, the CDR3 is TGTGCCAGCAGGACTTGGAACACTGAAGCTTTCTTT. It specifies CASRTWNTEAFF.

The chain links TRBV18 to TRBJ2-3, with a tentative D call TRBD2 (7 bases). Per germline, CDR1 KGHSH and CDR2 LQKENI. The CDR3 covers 15 residues. Trimming took off 5 bases at V and 4 bases at J, with 16 bases between the two ends. DNA of the CDR3: TGTGCCAGCTCAGCGGGGGCCCAGAACGCAGATACGCAGTATTTT. It is translated as CASSAGAQNADTQYF.

The V call is TRBV14, the J call TRBJ1-1, with D possibly TRBD1 on 6 matching bases. The length of the CDR3 is 13 residues. V was shortened by 2 bases and J by 5 bases, with 9 bases between the two germline ends. The V gene's germline CDR1 is SGHDN and CDR2 FVKESK. CDR3 DNA: TGTGCCAGCAGCCAAAACCAGGGGACTGAAGCTTTCTTT. As protein: CASSQNQGTEAFF.

The chain is built from TRBV30 and TRBJ2-2; TRBD2 might be the D (6 bases). Per the germline V gene, CDR1 is GTSNPN and CDR2 is SVGIG (reference sequence). CDR3 length: 14 amino acids. The V gene lost 3 bases and the J gene lost 1 base, with 9 bases spanning the gap. CDR3 amino acids: CAWRRGGNTGELFF. CDR3 sequence (DNA): TGTGCCTGGAGAAGGGGAGGGAACACCGGGGAGCTGTTTTTT.

CDR3 sequence: CASSTPDVPREQFF. The CDR3 DNA follows: TGTGCCAGTAGTACCCCCGACGTCCCGCGTGAGCAGTTCTTC. V and J are TRBV19 and TRBJ2-1, with unresolved D. The germline V and J ends were trimmed by 4 bases and 9 bases, with 16 bases remaining between them. The CDR3 has 14 amino acids. Germline lookup yields CDR1 LNHDA and CDR2 SQIVND (reference sequence).

The rearrangement links TRBV7-2 to TRBJ1-5; D is unresolved. The V and J ends lost 5 bases and 2 bases respectively, with 7 bases between them. From germline, CDR1 is SGHTA and CDR2 FQGNSA. This CDR3 spans 13 amino acids. The CDR3 sequence is CASSQHGNQPQHF. The DNA for the CDR3 is TGTGCCAGCAGCCAACATGGCAATCAGCCCCAGCATTTT.

The chain has TRBV12-3 or TRBV12-4 and TRBJ1-2, with a tentative D call TRBD1 (5 bases). This CDR3 is built from 14 residues. Between the trimmed V and J ends, which lost 3 bases and 1 base, there was a span of 9 bases. CDR3 amino acids: CASSFGGNNYGYTF. The CDR3 bases are TGTGCCAGCAGTTTTGGGGGGAATAACTATGGCTACACCTTC.

The chain has TRBV30 and TRBJ2-3; D gene uncertain. Trimming removed 2 bases from V and 0 bases from J, with 9 bases in between. CDR1 and CDR2 (germline): GTSNPN, SVGIG (reference sequence). The CDR3 sequence is 14 residues long. The CDR3 nucleotides are TGTGCCTGGAGTAGGCTACAAAGCACAGATACGCAGTATTTT. Its translation: CAWSRLQSTDTQYF.

The gene calls are TRBV9 and TRBJ2-7; D might be TRBD1 (5 bases). The V end lost 3 bases, the J end lost 2 bases, and 12 bases lay between the germline ends. The germline CDR1 and CDR2 sequences are SGDLS and YYNGEE. The CDR3 extends over 14 amino acids. CDR3: CASSAFDSPYEQYF. The DNA of the CDR3 is TGTGCCAGCAGCGCGTTTGACAGCCCCTACGAGCAGTACTTC. Variable domain in full (rest from reference TRBV9 and TRBJ2-7): DSGVTQTPKHLITATGQRVTLRCSPRSGDLSVYWYQQSLDQGLQFLIQYYNGEERAKGNILERFSAQQFPDLHSELNLSSLELGDSALYFCASSAFDSPYEQYFGPGTRLTVT.

V is TRBV20-1 and J is TRBJ2-3; no clear D. Trimming pared 0 bases from V and 0 bases from J, leaving 13 bases between. CDR3 length: 16 amino acids. Per the germline V gene, CDR1 is DFQATT and CDR2 is SNEGSKA (reference sequence). CDR3 sequence: CSARDRTLGSTDTQYF. CDR3 nucleotide sequence: TGCAGTGCTAGAGATCGGACCCTAGGGAGCACAGATACGCAGTATTTT.

This sequence joins TRBV10-2 and TRBJ2-4; D might be TRBD1 (5 bases). This CDR3 spans 16 amino acids. The germline V and J ends were trimmed by 4 bases and 0 bases, with 13 bases remaining between them. The germline V gene has CDR1 WSHSY and CDR2 SAAADI. The CDR3 reads CASSGGGAAAKNIQYF. CDR3 nucleotide sequence: TGCGCCAGCAGTGGGGGCGGTGCAGCAGCCAAAAACATTCAGTACTTC.

The table lists this clonotype with a count of one. The chain links TRBV18 to TRBJ1-2; possible D gene TRBD1, 6 bases. Germline CDR1 and CDR2: KGHSH and LQKENI. Trimming left V 2 bases short and J 3 bases short, with 10 bases between. CDR3 length: 14 residues. The CDR3 nucleotides are TGTGCCAGCTCACCATCAGGGGAGCACTATGGCTACACCTTC. Protein product: CASSPSGEHYGYTF.

On this clonotype: Compared with germline, one end of the junction differs, possibly owing to a read error. The V and J genes are TRBV6-2 or TRBV6-3 and TRBJ2-1; tentative D call: TRBD2 (7 bases). The CDR3 consists of 15 residues. Germline CDR1 is MNHEY and CDR2 is SVGEGT. CDR3 in DNA: TGTGCCAGCAGTCACTCGGGGGGCGCGGGCAATGAGCAGTTCTTC. Translating gives CASSHSGGAGNEQFF.